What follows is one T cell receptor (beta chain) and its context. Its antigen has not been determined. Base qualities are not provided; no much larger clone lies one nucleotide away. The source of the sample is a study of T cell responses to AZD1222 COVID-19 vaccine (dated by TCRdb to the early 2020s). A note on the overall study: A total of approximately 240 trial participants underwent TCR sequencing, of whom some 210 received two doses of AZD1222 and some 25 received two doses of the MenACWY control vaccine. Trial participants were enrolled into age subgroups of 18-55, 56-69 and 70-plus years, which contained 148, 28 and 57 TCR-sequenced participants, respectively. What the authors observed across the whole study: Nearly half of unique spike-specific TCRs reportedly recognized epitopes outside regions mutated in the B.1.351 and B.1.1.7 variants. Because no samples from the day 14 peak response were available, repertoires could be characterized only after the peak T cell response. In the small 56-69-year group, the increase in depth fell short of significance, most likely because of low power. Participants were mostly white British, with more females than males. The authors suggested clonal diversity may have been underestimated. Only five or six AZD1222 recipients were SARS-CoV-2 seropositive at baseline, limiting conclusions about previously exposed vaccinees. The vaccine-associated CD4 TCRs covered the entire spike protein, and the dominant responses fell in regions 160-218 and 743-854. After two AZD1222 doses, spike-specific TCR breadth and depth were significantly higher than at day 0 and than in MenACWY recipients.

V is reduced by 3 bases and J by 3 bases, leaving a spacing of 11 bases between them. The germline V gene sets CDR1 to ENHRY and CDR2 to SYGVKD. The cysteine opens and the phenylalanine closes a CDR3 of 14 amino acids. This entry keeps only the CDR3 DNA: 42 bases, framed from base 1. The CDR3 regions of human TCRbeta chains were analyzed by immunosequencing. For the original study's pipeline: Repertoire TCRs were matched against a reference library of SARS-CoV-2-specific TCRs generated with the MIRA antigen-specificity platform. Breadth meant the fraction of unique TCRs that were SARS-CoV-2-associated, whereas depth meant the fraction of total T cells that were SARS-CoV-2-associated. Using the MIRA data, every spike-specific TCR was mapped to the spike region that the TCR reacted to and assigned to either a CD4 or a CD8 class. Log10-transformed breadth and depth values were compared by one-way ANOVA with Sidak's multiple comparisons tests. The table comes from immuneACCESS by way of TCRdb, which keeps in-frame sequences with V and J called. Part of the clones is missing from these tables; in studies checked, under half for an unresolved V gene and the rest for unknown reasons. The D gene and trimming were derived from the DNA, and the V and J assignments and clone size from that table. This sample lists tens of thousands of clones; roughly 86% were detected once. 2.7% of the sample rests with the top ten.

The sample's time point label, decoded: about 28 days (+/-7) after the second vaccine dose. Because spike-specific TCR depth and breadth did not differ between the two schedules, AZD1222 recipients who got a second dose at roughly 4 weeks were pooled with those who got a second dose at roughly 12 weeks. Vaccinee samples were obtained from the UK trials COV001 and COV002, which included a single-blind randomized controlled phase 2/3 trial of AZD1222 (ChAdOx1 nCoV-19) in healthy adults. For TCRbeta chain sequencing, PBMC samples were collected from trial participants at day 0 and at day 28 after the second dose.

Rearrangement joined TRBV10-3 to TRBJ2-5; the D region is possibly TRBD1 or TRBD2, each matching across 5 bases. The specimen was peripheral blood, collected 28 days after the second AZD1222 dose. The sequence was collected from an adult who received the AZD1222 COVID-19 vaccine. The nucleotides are TGTGCCATCAGTGACTCCGGGGCCAAAGAGACCCAGTACTTC. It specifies CAISDSGAKETQYF.